This T cell receptor beta chain was sequenced during a study of blood T cell repertoires in COVID-19. Across the whole study: In each case, the material was cDNA or gDNA derived from T cells, B-cell-depleted T cells, or PBMCs.

The CDR3 is 14 amino acids. The V gene's germline CDR1 is SGHTA and CDR2 FQGNSA. Losses at the gene ends were 1 base for V and 6 bases for J; bases not matched to a gene: 2. Using immunoSEQ multiplex PCR, the repertoire was profiled, and TCRdb retains in-frame clones only, with some absent. The sample lists about 68,000 clones; more than 80% were seen once. Sequencing was carried out using peripheral blood. The rearrangement joins TRBV7-2 to TRBJ2-3; 9 positions match TRBD2. This TCR was sampled from a man younger than 40 with acute or convalescent COVID-19. The CDR3 coding sequence is TGTGCCAGCAGCTTAGGAACTAGCGGGGATACGCAGTATTTT. Its protein is CASSLGTSGDTQYF. The whole variable domain, filled in from reference TRBV7-2 and TRBJ2-3, reads GAGVSQSPSNKVTEKGKDVELRCDPISGHTALYWYRQSLGQGLEFLIYFQGNSAPDKSGLPSDRFSAERTGGSVSTLTIQRTQQEDSAVYLCASSLGTSGDTQYFGPGTRLTVL.